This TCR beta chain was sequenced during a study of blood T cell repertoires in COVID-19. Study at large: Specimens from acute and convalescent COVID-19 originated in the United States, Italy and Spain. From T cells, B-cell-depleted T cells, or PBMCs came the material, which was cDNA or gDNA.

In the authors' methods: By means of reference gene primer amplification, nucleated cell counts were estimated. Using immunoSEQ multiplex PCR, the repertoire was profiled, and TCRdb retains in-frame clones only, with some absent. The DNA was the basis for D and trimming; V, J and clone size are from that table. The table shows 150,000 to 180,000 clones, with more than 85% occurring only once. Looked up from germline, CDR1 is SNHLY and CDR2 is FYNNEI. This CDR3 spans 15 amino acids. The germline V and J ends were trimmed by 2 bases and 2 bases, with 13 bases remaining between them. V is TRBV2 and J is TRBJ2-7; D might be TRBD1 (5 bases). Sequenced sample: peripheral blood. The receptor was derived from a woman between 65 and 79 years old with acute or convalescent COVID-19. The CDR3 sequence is CASSESLGPTYEQYF. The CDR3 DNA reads TGTGCCAGCAGTGAAAGTTTGGGGCCCACCTACGAGCAGTACTTC.